This entry lists 27 T cell receptor beta chains sequenced from one sample in a study of shared clonotypes between healthy human individuals. Assay: immunoSEQ multiplex PCR; the TCRdb copy retains only in-frame clones and omits some. The sample lists hundreds of thousands of clones, 90% to 97% seen once, with approximately 0.062% in the top ten. The sequenced sample consisted of naive CD4+ T cells sorted from blood. Subset of the sample: CD45RA+ positively selected. All receptors come from a woman in her 30s in good health.

The CDR3, as DNA: TGTGCCCCCAAGGGAGAGACAGAAGCTTTCTTT. It yields the protein CAPKGETEAFF. This chain connects TRBV5-5 to TRBJ1-1; no definite D call. Germline V gene sequence: CDR1 SGHKS, CDR2 YYEKEE (reference sequence). The CDR3 is 11 amino acids. The V end lost 10 bases, the J end lost 8 bases, and 15 bases lay between the germline ends.

The V gene is TRBV29-1, the J gene TRBJ1-1, with D maybe TRBD1 (5 bases). Germline V gene sequence: CDR1 SQVTM, CDR2 ANQGSEA. V was trimmed by 8 bases and J by 2 bases, leaving 12 bases between them. The CDR3 spans 12 residues. The DNA of the CDR3 is TGCAGCTTTTGGGGCACCAACACTGAAGCTTTCTTT. Its translation is CSFWGTNTEAFF.

The chain carries TRBV9 and TRBJ2-3; perhaps TRBD2 as D (7 bases). CDR3 size: 16 residues. Trimming pared 0 bases from V and 6 bases from J, leaving 17 bases between. Germline CDR1 and CDR2: SGDLS and YYNGEE. CDR3 in DNA: TGTGCCAGCAGCGTAGCGGTGGGAGGGGGATTGGATACGCAGTATTTT. Amino acid sequence: CASSVAVGGGLDTQYF.

This chain joins TRBV5-1 and TRBJ1-1; a possible D gene is TRBD1 (6 bases). CDR1 is SGHRS, CDR2 YFSETQ, per germline. The CDR3 length is 16 residues. Trimming stripped 0 bases from V and 4 bases from J, with 16 bases between. CDR3 protein: CASSLALQGGVTEAFF. The CDR3, as DNA: TGCGCCAGCAGCTTGGCCTTACAGGGAGGCGTCACTGAAGCTTTCTTT.

This CDR3 reads CASREQGSSTEAFF. CDR3 DNA: TGTGCCAGCAGGGAACAGGGGAGCAGCACTGAAGCTTTCTTT. This chain links TRBV2 with TRBJ1-1, with TRBD1 matching over 7 bases. The CDR3 is made up of 14 amino acids. The J segment lost 4 bases and the V segment lost 6 bases, leaving 8 bases of the junction unmatched. The germline CDR1 and CDR2 sequences are SNHLY and FYNNEI.

The chain recombines TRBV25-1 with TRBJ2-6, with D maybe TRBD1 (6 bases). From germline, CDR1 is MGHDK and CDR2 SYGVNS. CDR3 size: 16 residues. Trimming pared 5 bases from V and 2 bases from J, leaving 13 bases between. CDR3 sequence: CASSMTGRTGANVLTF. CDR3 coding DNA: TGTGCCAGCAGTATGACAGGTCGAACTGGGGCCAACGTCCTGACTTTC.

This sequence joins TRBV28 and TRBJ1-2, with D tentatively TRBD1 (5 bases). CDR3 length: 16 residues. Trimming took 2 bases from V and 1 from J, leaving 14 bases between them. Germline V gene data show CDR1 as MDHEN and CDR2 as SYDVKM. CDR3 sequence: CASSLGGVVGNYGYTF. In nucleotides, the CDR3 is TGTGCCAGCAGTTTAGGGGGGGTGGTGGGTAACTATGGCTACACCTTC.

The chain carries TRBV5-6 and TRBJ1-1; the match to TRBD1 covers 9 bases. Germline-derived CDR1 and CDR2 are SGHDT and YYEEEE. V was clipped by 4 bases and J by 5 bases; unmatched bases: 12. CDR3 size: 16 residues. The CDR3 coding sequence is TGTGCCAGCAGCAAGGACAGGGGCCTAGGGGGGACTGAAGCTTTCTTT. Its protein is CASSKDRGLGGTEAFF.

This chain connects TRBV28 to TRBJ2-1; no clear D gene. Germline V lookup: CDR1 MDHEN, CDR2 SYDVKM. The ends were cut back, 6 bases at V and 5 bases at J, with 14 bases in the middle. This CDR3 comprises 14 residues. CDR3 sequence: CASRPPGHHNEQFF. CDR3 bases: TGTGCCAGCAGACCTCCGGGTCATCACAATGAGCAGTTCTTC.

The V call is TRBV28, the J call TRBJ2-5, with 9 bases matching TRBD2. The end of the DNA is better explained by TRBJ2-7, so the J call may be wrong. CDR3 size: 12 residues. The germline CDR1 and CDR2 sequences are MDHEN and SYDVKM. The CDR3 loop reads CASCIAGVEQYF. Here the CDR3 DNA reads TGTGCCAGCTGTATAGCGGGAGTCGAGCAGTACTTC.

This chain joins TRBV7-9 and TRBJ2-2, with D hard to call. This CDR3 has 15 amino acids. V was pared by 4 bases and J by 4 bases, with 13 bases between. Germline CDR1 reads SEHNR; CDR2 reads FQNEAQ (reference sequence). The CDR3: CASSSIAVATGELFF. In DNA form, the CDR3 reads TGTGCCAGCAGCTCTATTGCGGTTGCCACCGGGGAGCTGTTTTTT.

This chain uses TRBV9 with TRBJ1-2, with a tentative D call TRBD1 (6 bases). This CDR3 is built from 13 residues. Germline-derived CDR1 and CDR2 are SGDLS and YYNGEE. V was cut by 0 bases and J by 4 bases, with 7 bases left in between. In nucleotides, the CDR3 is TGTGCCAGCAGCGTAGAGGACAGCTATGGCTACACCTTC. Protein product: CASSVEDSYGYTF.

The gene calls are TRBV11-1 and TRBJ1-2; 8 bases match TRBD1. This CDR3 has 15 amino acids. Germline V gives CDR1 SGHAT, CDR2 FQDESV (reference sequence). V was pared by 1 base and J by 2 bases, with 3 bases of the junction left unmatched. CDR3 in amino acids: CASSLDRGNNYGYTF. CDR3 bases: TGTGCCAGCAGCTTAGACAGGGGGAACAACTATGGCTACACCTTC.

The gene calls are TRBV5-1 and TRBJ2-2, with D uncertain. Germline CDR1 SGHRS, CDR2 YFSETQ. Trimming took 5 bases from V and 3 from J, leaving 11 bases between them. CDR3 length: 14 residues. The CDR3 DNA reads TGCGCCAGCAGTCGTAACAGAGACACCGGGGAGCTGTTTTTT. This sequence encodes CASSRNRDTGELFF.

V is TRBV2 and J is TRBJ2-6; 12 nucleotides agree with TRBD1. The CDR3 runs 16 residues. Trimming at V came to 7 bases and at J to 3 bases, leaving 4 bases not matched to a gene. Germline V gives CDR1 SNHLY, CDR2 FYNNEI. The chain's CDR3 is CASKGTGGVGANVLTF. CDR3 coding DNA: TGTGCCAGCAAAGGGACAGGGGGCGTTGGGGCCAACGTCCTGACTTTC.

This clone was detected once. J is TRBJ2-3 and V is TRBV4-1, with 8 positions matching TRBD2. Germline lookup yields CDR1 MGHRA and CDR2 YSYEKL. The CDR3 is made up of 14 amino acids. Unmatched junction bases numbered 6, after V lost 5 bases and J lost 5 bases. Here the CDR3 reads CASSLQREKDTQYF. Here the CDR3 DNA reads TGCGCCAGCAGCTTACAGCGGGAGAAAGATACGCAGTATTTT.

The rearrangement links TRBV5-6 to TRBJ2-7, with unresolved D. Germline lookup yields CDR1 SGHDT and CDR2 YYEEEE. The CDR3 totals 13 residues. The germline V and J ends were trimmed by 4 bases and 4 bases, with 12 bases remaining between them. The CDR3 spells CASSPLDGYEQYF. CDR3 DNA sequence: TGTGCCAGCAGCCCCCTGGACGGGTACGAGCAGTACTTC.

V and J are TRBV5-6 and TRBJ1-5; 11 positions match TRBD1. V was pared by 4 bases and J by 7 bases, with 7 bases of the junction left unmatched. Germline loops: CDR1 SGHDT, CDR2 YYEEEE. The CDR3 is 15 amino acids. CDR3 bases: TGTGCCAGCAGCGTGGGACAGGGGGTAGGGCAGCCCCAGCATTTT. Protein: CASSVGQGVGQPQHF.

The chain carries TRBV18 and TRBJ2-2; 10 positions match TRBD1. After removal of 0 bases from V and 3 bases from J, the junction contained 1 base not matched to a gene. Germline CDR1 reads KGHSH; CDR2 reads LQKENI. This CDR3 is built from 16 residues. In nucleotides, the CDR3 is TGTGCCAGCTCACCACCGGGGACAGGGGACACCGGGGAGCTGTTTTTT. Translation: CASSPPGTGDTGELFF.

A word on this clone: In the same sample, other DNA sequences code for this CDR3. CDR3 amino acids: CASSYYSSYNEQFF. DNA for the CDR3: TGTGCCAGCAGTTACTATAGCTCCTACAATGAGCAGTTCTTC. This chain uses TRBV27 with TRBJ2-1; D gene unclear. The CDR3 length is 14 residues. The V end was cut by 4 bases, the J end by 0 bases, with 7 bases between. Germline assignment: CDR1 MNHEY and CDR2 SMNVEV (reference sequence).

V is TRBV29-1 and J is TRBJ2-5, with unresolved D. The CDR3 is 13 residues long. V shed 1 base and J shed 5 bases, with 11 bases lying between them. CDR1 SQVTM and CDR2 ANQGSEA come from the germline V gene. This CDR3 reads CSVEVGPGETQYF. CDR3 in DNA: TGCAGCGTTGAAGTCGGGCCTGGCGAGACCCAGTACTTC.

The V call is TRBV6-5, the J call TRBJ2-7; 7 positions match TRBD1. The length of the CDR3 is 14 residues. V lost 5 bases and J lost 3; bases outside the gene matches: 7. Looked up from germline, CDR1 is MNHEY and CDR2 is SVGAGI. CDR3 nucleotide sequence: TGTGCCAGCAGTCTCTCCGGGACAGTCTACGAGCAGTACTTC. Amino acid sequence: CASSLSGTVYEQYF.

The rearrangement joins TRBV18 to TRBJ2-3; D is undetermined. There are 15 residues in the CDR3. Germline V CDR1 and CDR2: KGHSH, LQKENI. With 1 base removed from V and 5 bases from J, the gap between germline ends came to 13 bases. The CDR3 nucleotides read TGTGCCAGCTCACCACGAAGCCCCCCGGAAGATACGCAGTATTTT. Translating it yields CASSPRSPPEDTQYF. Using reference TRBV18 and TRBJ2-3 for the parts outside the CDR3, the full variable domain is NAGVMQNPRHLVRRRGQEARLRCSPMKGHSHVYWYRQLPEEGLKFMVYLQKENIIDESGMPKERFSAEFPKEGPSILRIQQVVRGDSAAYFCASSPRSPPEDTQYFGPGTRLTVL.

V is TRBV6-5 and J is TRBJ2-3, with 11 bases lining up with TRBD2. Germline CDR1 is MNHEY and CDR2 is SVGAGI. Germline trimming cut 5 bases from V and 7 bases from J; bases unmatched to any gene: 8. The CDR3 runs 15 residues. CDR3: CASSTLAGGLNTQYF. CDR3 DNA sequence: TGTGCCAGCAGTACCCTAGCGGGAGGTTTAAATACGCAGTATTTT.

The rearrangement links TRBV19 to TRBJ1-1, with 8 bases that match TRBD1. The V gene's germline CDR1 is LNHDA and CDR2 SQIVND (reference sequence). CDR3 length: 15 residues. V shed 5 bases and J 5 bases; nucleotides not matched to a gene: 10. CDR3 residues: CASSAASTGATEAFF. As DNA, the CDR3 is TGTGCCAGTAGTGCAGCATCGACAGGGGCGACTGAAGCTTTCTTT.

The chain couples TRBV29-1 to TRBJ1-2; 8 bases match TRBD1. This CDR3 comprises 15 residues. Germline V gene lookup returns CDR1 SQVTM and CDR2 ANQGSEA. V shed 0 bases, J shed 4 bases, and the junction held 7 bases outside the gene matches. CDR3 loop: CSVEDPGGFGYGYTF. The CDR3 nucleotides read TGCAGCGTTGAAGACCCAGGGGGCTTCGGCTATGGCTACACCTTC.

This chain uses TRBV7-2 with TRBJ1-1; D gene ambiguous. Germline-derived CDR1 and CDR2 are SGHTA and FQGNSA. The CDR3 totals 14 residues. V lost 1 base and J lost 6, with 12 bases in between. The CDR3 spells CASSLDGGLAEAFF. Written as DNA, the CDR3 is TGTGCCAGCAGCTTAGATGGAGGGCTGGCTGAAGCTTTCTTT. The variable domain in full, completed from reference TRBV7-2 and TRBJ1-1, reads GAGVSQSPSNKVTEKGKDVELRCDPISGHTALYWYRQSLGQGLEFLIYFQGNSAPDKSGLPSDRFSAERTGGSVSTLTIQRTQQEDSAVYLCASSLDGGLAEAFFGQGTRLTVV.